The rows below give T cell receptor beta chains drawn from one sample of a study of cytomegalovirus exposure and HLA in healthy donors. Here immunoSEQ multiplex PCR was the method, and the copy in TCRdb shows in-frame clones only, minus some. This table lists 200,000 to 250,000 clones. The source material was PBMCs. These receptors were collected from a girl between 2 and 10 years old in good health and CMV-seropositive. Both conserved end residues are part of each CDR3.

TRBV7-9	CASSLVLAGTGELFF
TRBV10-3	CAISDRTGTYEQYF
TRBV28	CASSSVAGAGDTQYF
TRBV14	CASSHLTGKGYNEQFF
TRBV6-5	CASSYSITEPVGEQFF
TRBV18	CASSQGLAGVETQYF
TRBV6-1	CASLSGRPKTYEQYF
TRBV15	CATSRDQGLSDSYEQYF
TRBV28	CASSWGNRDGYTF
TRBV19	CASSQGPSTDTQYF
TRBV5-4	CASSTNSGREETQYF
TRBV28	CASTPKQGARNQPQHF
TRBV5-1	CASSLGDRANGYTF
TRBV9	CASSVVPSPAQEEQFF
TRBV2	CASSGDFSETQYF
TRBV4-2	CASSQVLAGNYEQYF
TRBV7-6	CASGKDRATDTQYF
TRBV5-1	CASSSGQTQETQYF
TRBV4-1	CASSQGGQGTEFYEQYF
TRBV15	CATGVGGQETQYF
TRBV14	CASSQDGAGHKYF
TRBV27	CASSLSVAGGDTQYF
TRBV7-9	CASSLPRTDRRGRNEKLFF
TRBV6-4	CASSDGRQETYGYTF
TRBV4-2	CASSQDRQDRGYGYTF
TRBV6-5	CASSLRDRVYEQYF
TRBV28	CASSPRFYNEQFF
TRBV6-6	CASSYSPGEETQYF
TRBV27	CASSSIGANYGYTF
TRBV6-5	CASSYSGLAGVGEQFF
TRBV7-6	CASSLAEGSSYEQYF
TRBV5-1	CASSLGTAGANVLTF
TRBV9	CASSVGQGDKQYF
TRBV5-1	CASSLDRAVSEAFF
TRBV30	CAWSRDSIAYEQYF
TRBV2	CASSLASSSYEQYF
TRBV29-1	CSVETQVIEQFF
TRBV6-4	CASKGPYTGELFF
TRBV11-2	CASSFRGQYNTEAFF
TRBV28	CASEGERTGDWNSPLHF
TRBV28	CASSSIGRNYGYTF